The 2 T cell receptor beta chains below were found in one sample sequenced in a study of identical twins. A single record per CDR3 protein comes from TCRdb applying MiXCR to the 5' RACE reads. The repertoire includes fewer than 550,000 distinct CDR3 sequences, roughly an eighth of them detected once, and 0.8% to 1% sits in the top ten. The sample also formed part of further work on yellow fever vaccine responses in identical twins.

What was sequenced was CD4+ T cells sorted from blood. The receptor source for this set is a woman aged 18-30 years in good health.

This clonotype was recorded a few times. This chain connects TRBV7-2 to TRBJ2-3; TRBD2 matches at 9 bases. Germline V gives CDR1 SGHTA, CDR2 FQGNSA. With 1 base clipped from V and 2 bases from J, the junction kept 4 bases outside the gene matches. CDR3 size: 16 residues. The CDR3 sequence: CASSLVSSGATDTQYF. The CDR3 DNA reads TGTGCCAGCAGCTTAGTCTCTAGCGGGGCCACAGATACGCAGTATTTT.

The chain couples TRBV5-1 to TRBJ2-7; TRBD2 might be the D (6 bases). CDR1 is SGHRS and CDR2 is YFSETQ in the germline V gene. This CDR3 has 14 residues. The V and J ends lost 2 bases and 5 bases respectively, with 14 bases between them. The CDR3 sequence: CASSFASEFDEQYF. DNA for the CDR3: TGCGCCAGCAGCTTCGCTAGCGAGTTCGACGAGCAGTACTTC.